This T cell receptor (beta chain) was profiled in a study of beta chain features in type 1 diabetes. Background on the study: The patient and healthy donor groups were comparable for age, gender and cell yields. Whole-study findings and limits: Here, the possible influence of HLA type (on TCRB rearrangement) remained unresolved. People with Type 1 diabetes carried modestly yet significantly shorter TCRB CDR3s in all four CD4+ subsets.

This clone turned up a few times. Its antigen is not identified. Every isolated RNA sample was fully reverse transcribed, so sequencing captured expressed TCRB transcripts. Clones were sequenced by immunoSEQ multiplex PCR, and TCRdb holds only the in-frame ones, with some missing. The sample yields some 250,000 clones, about 15% seen once. The germline CDR1 and CDR2 sequences are SGHRS and YFSETQ. The CDR3 is 15 amino acids. V dropped 4 bases and J dropped 8 bases, with 19 bases sitting between them. Source material: naive CD4+ T cells from blood. The clonotype comes from a young man with type 1 diabetes. V gene TRBV5-1 combines with J gene TRBJ2-1; possible D gene TRBD2, 6 bases. DNA of the CDR3: TGCGCCAGCAGCATACTCAGCGGGCCAATTGATGAGCAGTTCTTC. Translated, it gives CASSILSGPIDEQFF.